This TCR beta chain comes out of a study of T cells in tumors after PD-1 blockade. About the study: Excluded were patients with checkpoint blockade, immunosuppressants, or radiotherapy or other anti-cancer therapy within 4 weeks.

Here immunoSEQ multiplex PCR was the method, and the copy in TCRdb shows in-frame clones only, minus some. Among tens of thousands of clones listed, 73% were seen once. J lost 4 bases, V lost 7 bases, and 16 bases had no gene match. The length of the CDR3 is 18 residues. Per the germline V gene, CDR1 is SNHLY and CDR2 is FYNNEI. The sample consisted of PBMCs, taken after anti-PD-1 treatment. The TCR originated in a human donor with basal cell carcinoma. The chain carries TRBV2 and TRBJ2-2; 9 bases fit TRBD1. The DNA of the CDR3 is TGTGCCAGCATAAGATTCGGACAGGGGACCGTGTCCACCGGGGAGCTGTTTTTT. Translating it yields CASIRFGQGTVSTGELFF.